This TCR beta chain was profiled in a study of blood T cell repertoires in COVID-19. Whole-study context: Both acute and convalescent COVID-19 samples were obtained from the United States, Italy and Spain. The analysed material was cDNA or gDNA that came from T cells, B-cell-depleted T cells, or PBMCs.

The CDR3 runs 14 residues. The V end lost 2 bases, the J end lost 9 bases, and 14 bases lay between the germline ends. Germline CDR1 reads ENHRY; CDR2 reads SYGVKD. In the source study's methods: Reference gene primer amplification gave estimated nucleated cell counts. The protocol was immunoSEQ multiplex PCR, while the TCRdb copy is restricted to in-frame clones and leaves out a portion. V and J calls and clone size are given by that table; D and trimming were obtained from the DNA. In the table there are 150,000 to 200,000 clones, 80% to 85% of which are singletons. The specimen was peripheral blood. This TCR came from a human donor with acute or convalescent COVID-19. The donor label of this sample is uncertain. The chain has TRBV10-3 and TRBJ2-1, with unresolved D. The CDR3 reads CAISEDLVLSEQFF. The CDR3 coding sequence is TGTGCCATCAGTGAGGACCTAGTCTTAAGTGAGCAGTTCTTC.